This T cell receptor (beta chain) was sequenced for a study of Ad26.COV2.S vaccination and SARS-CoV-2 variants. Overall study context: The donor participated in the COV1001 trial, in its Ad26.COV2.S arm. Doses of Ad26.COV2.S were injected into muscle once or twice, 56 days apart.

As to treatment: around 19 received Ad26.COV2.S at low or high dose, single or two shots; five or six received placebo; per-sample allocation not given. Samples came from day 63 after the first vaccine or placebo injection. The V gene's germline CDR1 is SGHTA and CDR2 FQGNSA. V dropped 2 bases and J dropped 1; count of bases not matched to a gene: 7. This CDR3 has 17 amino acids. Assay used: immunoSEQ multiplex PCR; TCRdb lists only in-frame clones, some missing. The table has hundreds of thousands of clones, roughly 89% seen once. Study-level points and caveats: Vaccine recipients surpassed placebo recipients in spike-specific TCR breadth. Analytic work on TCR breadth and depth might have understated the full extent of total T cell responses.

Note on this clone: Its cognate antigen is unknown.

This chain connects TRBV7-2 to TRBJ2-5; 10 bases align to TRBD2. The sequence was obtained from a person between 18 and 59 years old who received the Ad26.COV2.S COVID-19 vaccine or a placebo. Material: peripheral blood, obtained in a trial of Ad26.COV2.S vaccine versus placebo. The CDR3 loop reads CASSLSRLAGGQETQYF. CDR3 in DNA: TGTGCCAGCAGCTTATCGAGACTAGCGGGTGGCCAAGAGACCCAGTACTTC.